These T cell receptor beta chains were read from a single sample in a study of identical twins. MiXCR, applied by TCRdb to the 5' RACE reads, yields one record per CDR3 protein. The sample lists approximately 600,000 distinct CDR3 sequences, roughly 6.6% occurring once. The sample was also linked to a second study, of yellow fever vaccine responses in identical twins.

The sequenced sample was PBMCs. The origin of the receptors is a woman aged 18-29 years in good health. CDR3s include the opening cysteine and the closing phenylalanine or tryptophan. D genes are given only for firm matches. Only some rows state a clone size, as once, few, many or a class for expanded clones.

j_call v_call clone_size d_call cdr3_nt cdr3_aa
TRBJ2-3 TRBV5-1 - TRBD2 TGCGCCAGCAACCCGGGGCGGGGGGAGACTACGCAGTATTTT CASNPGRGETTQYF
TRBJ2-1 TRBV6-1 - - TGTGCCAGCAGAGACCTGGGGGGTAGGGGATCTTTCAATGAGCAGTTCTTC CASRDLGGRGSFNEQFF
TRBJ2-6 TRBV14 few - TGTGCCAGCAGCCAAGCGCCGGGAAGTGGGGCCAACGTCCTGACTTTC CASSQAPGSGANVLTF
TRBJ2-1 TRBV7-6 - - TGTGCCAGCAGCGTAGGAAGCCTCTTGGATGAGCAGTTCTTC CASSVGSLLDEQFF
TRBJ1-2 TRBV10-2 many - TGCGCCAGCAGTGAGTCGAACAGCCCCAAGTATGGCTACACCTTC CASSESNSPKYGYTF
TRBJ2-3 TRBV7-9 many TRBD1 TGTGCCAGCACCTCAACACAGGGGGTTAAAGATACGCAGTATTTT CASTSTQGVKDTQYF
TRBJ1-2 TRBV12-3/TRBV12-4 many TRBD1 TGTGCCAGCAGTTTAACCCCTCACAGGGGATACGGCTACACCTTC CASSLTPHRGYGYTF
TRBJ1-1 TRBV20-1 few - TGCAGTGCCCATTCACCCCCCAATGAAGCTTTCTTT CSAHSPPNEAFF
TRBJ2-1 TRBV27 few TRBD1 TGTGCCAGCAGTTTTCAGGGGGCCTATTACAGTGAGAATGAGCAGTTCTTC CASSFQGAYYSENEQFF
TRBJ2-2 TRBV28 - TRBD2 TGCGCCAGCAGTGGGGGACTAGCCGAAACCGGGGAGCTGTTTTTT CASSGGLAETGELFF
TRBJ2-3 TRBV11-1 - TRBD2 TGTGCCAGCAGCTTAGCGCTAAGCTCGTATGGCGCGGGAGGGGGACACACAGATACGCAGTATTTT CASSLALSSYGAGGGHTDTQYF
TRBJ2-1 TRBV20-1 many - TGCAGTGCTAGAGGTGGGGGTACCTACAATGAGCAGTTCTTC CSARGGGTYNEQFF
TRBJ2-2 TRBV20-1 few TRBD2 TGCAGTGCTAGAGGGACTAGCGGGGGTACCGGGGAGCTGTTTTTT CSARGTSGGTGELFF
TRBJ1-1 TRBV3-1 - - TGTGCCAGCAGCCATCCCCGGGAGAACACTGAAGCTTTCTTT CASSHPRENTEAFF
TRBJ2-5 TRBV18 - - TGTGCCAGCTCACCACCTGTCGCAGGGTGGGGCCAGTACTTC CASSPPVAGWGQYF
TRBJ2-1 TRBV7-2 - TRBD2 TGTGCCAGCAGCTTAGCCCGTACGACTAGCGGCTCCTACAATGAGCAGTTCTTC CASSLARTTSGSYNEQFF
TRBJ1-5 TRBV10-3 many - TGTGCCATCAGTGCGAGGGATAGCAATCAGCCCCAGCATTTT CAISARDSNQPQHF
TRBJ2-1 TRBV29-1 many TRBD2 TGCAGCGTACCTACTAGCGGGGGGGTATATGAGCAGTTCTTC CSVPTSGGVYEQFF
TRBJ1-2 TRBV6-5 - - TGTGCCAGCAGTTACTCATCCACGAGAGGGGCCCTCTATGGCTACACCTTC CASSYSSTRGALYGYTF
TRBJ2-1 TRBV12-3/TRBV12-4 - - TGTGCCAGCAGGCCGACCGGGACAACCAATGAGCAGTTCTTC CASRPTGTTNEQFF
TRBJ2-5 TRBV20-1 - TRBD2 TGCAGTGCTAGAGTCCCTAGCGGGAGCCAAGAGACCCAGTACTTC CSARVPSGSQETQYF
TRBJ2-7 TRBV29-1 - TRBD1 TGCAGCGTAGCCGACAGGGGGCTTATATACGAGCAGTACTTC CSVADRGLIYEQYF
TRBJ1-2 TRBV4-1 few - TGCGCCAGCAGCCAAGATTGGTCTTCCTATGGCTACACCTTC CASSQDWSSYGYTF
TRBJ2-2 TRBV25-1 few - TGTGCCAGCAGCGAATCCTCCCGGACAACTACCGGGGAGCTGTTTTTT CASSESSRTTTGELFF
TRBJ2-7 TRBV4-1 few TRBD2 TGCGCCAGCAGCCAAGTTGCGGCGGAGGCTAGCGGGAGAGTGTGCGAGCAGTACTTC CASSQVAAEASGRVCEQYF
TRBJ2-5 TRBV27 few - TGTGCCAGCAGCTTCAGACGGTTTCAAGAGACCCAGTACTTC CASSFRRFQETQYF
TRBJ1-5 TRBV20-1 many TRBD1 TGCAGTGTAAGGGGGCAGGCTAATCAGCCCCAGCATTTT CSVRGQANQPQHF
TRBJ2-7 TRBV7-7 - TRBD1 TGTGCCCCACCTCGCACCGCGGACAGGGGCGAGCAGTACTTC CAPPRTADRGEQYF
TRBJ2-1 TRBV28 few TRBD2 TGTGCCAGCAGTGCTATAGCGGGAGCAATCTCCTACAATGAGCAGTTCTTC CASSAIAGAISYNEQFF
TRBJ2-1 TRBV5-1 - TRBD2 TGCGCCAGCGGCTGGGAGGGCCTGTACAATGAGCAGTTCTTC CASGWEGLYNEQFF
TRBJ2-1 TRBV29-1 few - TGCAGCGTTGTTGGGGGGTGGAATGAGCAGTTCTTC CSVVGGWNEQFF
TRBJ1-1 TRBV12-3/TRBV12-4 many - TGTGCCAGCAGCCGGACAGACTTTAACACTGAAGCTTTCTTT CASSRTDFNTEAFF
TRBJ2-3 TRBV29-1 many TRBD2 TGCAGCCCAAGACTAGCGGGGCGCCTTGGCACAGATACGCAGTATTTT CSPRLAGRLGTDTQYF
TRBJ1-4 TRBV5-1 many TRBD1 TGCGCCAGCAGACCCAGGACAGGAACCAATGAAAAACTGTTTTTT CASRPRTGTNEKLFF
TRBJ2-3 TRBV3-1 few - TGTGCCAGCAGCTTGGCAGGGGTAGACCGGCAGTATTTT CASSLAGVDRQYF
TRBJ2-2 TRBV12-3/TRBV12-4 - - TGTGCCAGCAGTCCGACAGGACCGGGCGGGGAGCTGTTTTTT CASSPTGPGGELFF
TRBJ1-5 TRBV15 many - TGTGCCACCAGCAGAGATCCCCGGGGGCTTCAGCCCCAGCATTTT CATSRDPRGLQPQHF